Below, 31 T cell receptor beta chains from the same sample are listed, as sequenced in a study of tumor and adjacent non-tumor tissue in lung cancer (dated 2018 in TCRdb). RNA was extracted from bulk unsorted tissue and checked for quality with a NanoDrop ND-1000 and an Agilent 2100. To prepare the library, multiplex PCR was applied. TCRdb lists the instrument as Illumina HiSeq 2500. TCRbeta libraries were built by three rounds of nested PCR using primers (Table S4), following protocols modified from ARM-PCR. TCRdb redid the processing of the public reads, applying fastp at Q25 and MiXCR, and retained in-frame beta chains. Rows are unified per CDR3 protein, each entry keeping the most common DNA and genes. This sample is represented by approximately 120,000 distinct CDR3 sequences; around 75% of them were singletons. The top ten clones comprise 37% of the sample. Sequenced material: lung tumor tissue. The receptors originated from a woman aged 55-69 years with non-small cell lung cancer.

In its sample, this clonotype was seen a few times. The conserved phenylalanine or tryptophan is not found at the CDR3 terminus, so this likely reflects a read error. This chain joins TRBV11-2 and TRBJ2-3; D is uncertain. TRBJ1-5 explains the end of the DNA better; the J call may be wrong. The CDR3 consists of 11 residues. Germline CDR1 is SGHAT and CDR2 is FQNNGV. Here the CDR3 DNA reads TGTGCCAGCAGCTTAACGGATACGCAGCATTAT. It codes for CASSLTDTQHY.

Concerning this clonotype: Possible read error: a much larger clone is one base away. The V and J genes are TRBV12-3 or TRBV12-4 and TRBJ1-2, with unresolved D. This CDR3 has 12 amino acids. Trimming removed 8 bases at V and 9 bases at J, with 16 bases between. CDR3 nucleotide sequence: TGTGCCAGCTGTGGCGGACGGAAAAGCTACACCTTC. As protein: CASCGGRKSYTF.

The V and J genes are TRBV29-1 and TRBJ2-3; D remains ambiguous. This CDR3 has 13 amino acids. Per the germline V gene, CDR1 is SQVTM and CDR2 is ANQGSEA. DNA for the CDR3: TGCAGAGGCCGGGTTGGTGGTACAGATACGCAGTATTTT. Protein sequence: CRGRVGGTDTQYF.

This clonotype came up many times. The chain uses TRBV10-2 and TRBJ1-5, with 8 bases fitting TRBD1. The CDR3 has 16 amino acids. V lost 4 bases, J lost 4 bases, and 9 bases stayed unmatched. Per germline, CDR1 WSHSY and CDR2 SAAADI. CDR3 amino acids: CASSGQGAPTNQPQHF. The DNA for the CDR3 is TGCGCCAGCAGTGGGCAGGGGGCCCCAACTAATCAGCCCCAGCATTTT.

A note on this clonotype: This may come from a read error, since a much larger clone is one base off. This chain links TRBV6-5 with TRBJ2-3; D is perhaps TRBD1 (6 bases). CDR1 is MNHEY, CDR2 SVGAGI, per germline. The length of the CDR3 is 14 residues. V shed 10 bases and J shed 5 bases, with 19 bases lying between them. CDR3 nucleotide sequence: TGTGCCAACATGAGGGGGTCCTCCCAAGATACGCAGTATTTT. Amino acid sequence: CANMRGSSQDTQYF.

In its sample, this clonotype was seen a few times. The chain couples TRBV28 to TRBJ1-2, with a possible D match to TRBD1 (5 bases). Trimming removed 5 bases at V and 4 bases at J, with 20 bases between. The CDR3 runs to 16 residues. The germline V gene encodes CDR1 MDHEN and CDR2 SYDVKM. CDR3 nucleotides: TGTGCCAGCAGTCTGAGGTCCGGGGGGGGGATCTATGGCTACACCTTC. It encodes CASSLRSGGGIYGYTF.

This clonotype has at least ten counts. V is TRBV6-5 and J is TRBJ1-2, with 11 bases identical to TRBD1. CDR1 is MNHEY and CDR2 is SVGAGI in the germline V gene. J lost 5 bases, V lost 0 bases, and 8 bases had no gene match. The length of the CDR3 is 17 residues. The chain's CDR3 is CASSYSWTGGGKYGYTF. As DNA, the CDR3 is TGTGCCAGCAGTTACTCATGGACAGGGGGCGGAAAGTATGGCTACACCTTC.

Concerning this clonotype: Because it lacks the conserved phenylalanine or tryptophan at the end, this CDR3 is likely a read error. The V gene is TRBV5-1, the J gene TRBJ2-7; D may correspond to TRBD1 or TRBD2 (5 bases each). Germline values: CDR1 SGHRS, CDR2 YFSETQ. The CDR3 is 14 amino acids. The V end lost 4 bases, the J end lost 8 bases, and 19 bases lay between the germline ends. The DNA of the CDR3 is TGCGCCAGCAGCGAGGACTCCCAGGGTGCCCAGCAGTACATC. As protein: CASSEDSQGAQQYI.

V gene TRBV29-1 combines with J gene TRBJ1-1, with D perhaps matching TRBD1 (6 bases). CDR1 SQVTM and CDR2 ANQGSEA come from the germline V gene. Between the trimmed V and J ends, which lost 7 bases and 5 bases, there was a span of 17 bases. CDR3 length: 13 amino acids. The CDR3 DNA reads as TGCAGCGGTCGACAGGATTTCAATACTGAAGCTTTCTTT. It translates to CSGRQDFNTEAFF.

The genes are TRBV29-1 and TRBJ2-5; TRBD2 aligns across 7 bases. J was trimmed by 2 bases and V by 5 bases; bases with no gene match: 11. This CDR3 is built from 15 residues. The germline V gene encodes CDR1 SQVTM and CDR2 ANQGSEA. DNA for the CDR3: TGCAGCGTTAGCTTCTTGATGGGAGGGCAAGAGACCCAGTACTTC. Translating it yields CSVSFLMGGQETQYF.

About this clonotype: The junction departs from germline at one end; a sequencing error may be responsible. The V and J genes are TRBV28 and TRBJ1-1; 10 bases agree with TRBD1. Germline CDR1 and CDR2: MDHEN and SYDVKM. The CDR3 is 17 residues long. For the CDR3, the DNA is TGTGCCAGCAGTTTCCGGGGACAGGGGACCCTGAACACTGAAGCTCTCTTT. Translated, it gives CASSFRGQGTLNTEALF.

A note on this clonotype: Just one base apart from a much larger clone, this may be a read error. The V gene is TRBV4-3, the J gene TRBJ2-5, with TRBD2 as a possible D gene (5 bases). Germline CDR1 LGHNA, CDR2 YSLEER. The CDR3 sequence is 15 residues long. V lost 4 bases, J lost 5 bases, and 17 bases lay in between. CDR3 nucleotide sequence: TGCGCCAGCAGCCTCCAGTTCGGGGATAAGGAGACCCAGTACTTC. Protein sequence: CASSLQFGDKETQYF.

To note about this clonotype: The conserved closing phenylalanine or tryptophan is absent in this CDR3, likely reflecting a read error. In nucleotides, the CDR3 is TGTGCCAGCAGCCAAACAGAAAATGAGCAGTTCATC. It codes for CASSQTENEQFI. The V gene is TRBV6-2 or TRBV6-3, the J gene TRBJ2-1; D call uncertain. Trimming stripped 6 bases from V and 7 bases from J, with 10 bases between. Germline CDR1 and CDR2: MNHEY and SVGEGT. This CDR3 is built from 12 residues.

About this clonotype itself: This may arise from a read error, as a much more abundant clone is one base away. The chain carries TRBV6-1 and TRBJ2-5; 9 bases agree with TRBD1. The trim removed 2 bases at V and 3 bases at J, leaving 4 bases unmatched. The CDR3 length is 15 residues. Germline V CDR1 and CDR2: MNHNS, SASEGT. CDR3 sequence reads: CASSEQGQGKETQYF. The CDR3 nucleotides read TGTGCCAGCAGTGAACAGGGACAGGGCAAAGAGACCCAGTACTTC.

To note about this clonotype: Being one base from a much bigger clone, this may be a read error. V usage is TRBV20-1 and J usage is TRBJ2-2, with D tentatively TRBD1 (6 bases). The germline CDR1 and CDR2 sequences are DFQATT and SNEGSKA (reference sequence). The CDR3 has 16 amino acids. The DNA of the CDR3 is TGCAGTTCTAGGGGTTCTAGCAGGGGCGACTCCGGGGAGCTGTTTTTT. Amino acids: CSSRGSSRGDSGELFF.

The V gene is TRBV12-3 or TRBV12-4, the J gene TRBJ2-7; TRBD2 agrees at 7 bases. Trimming cost V 9 bases and J 12 bases; bases outside gene matches: 17. The CDR3 spans 13 residues. CDR3 coding DNA: TGTGCCAGTCTTGGGGGGGGATCCTACGAGTGGTACTTC. Translated: CASLGGGSYEWYF.

On this clonotype: A much larger clone is a single base away; this may be a read error. The chain recombines TRBV20-1 with TRBJ1-1; D not certain. The V gene lost 6 bases and the J gene lost 1 base, with 18 bases spanning the gap. In germline, CDR1 is DFQATT, CDR2 SNEGSKA (reference sequence). The CDR3 totals 15 residues. This CDR3 reads CSATNPRAANTEAFF. CDR3 bases: TGCAGTGCCACCAACCCTCGGGCCGCGAACACTGAAGCTTTCTTT.

With regard to this clonotype: A read error may account for a junction end that differs from germline. The chain carries TRBV6-6 and TRBJ1-6, with unresolved D. The V gene's germline CDR1 is MNHNY and CDR2 SVGAGI (reference sequence). The CDR3 contains 17 residues. The chain's CDR3 is CASSFNGESSYNSLLHF. CDR3 DNA: TGTGCCAGCAGTTTTAATGGAGAGAGCTCCTATAATTCACTCCTCCACTTT.

To note about this clonotype: A junction end diverges from the germline sequence, so it may reflect a read error. The gene calls are TRBV6-5 and TRBJ2-2, with 7 bases identical to TRBD1. The CDR3 extends over 17 amino acids. From germline, CDR1 is MNHEY and CDR2 SVGAGI. The CDR3 coding sequence is TGTGCCAGCATTTACTCGGCACAGGGGATTATTACCGGGGAGCTGTTTTTT. This gives the protein CASIYSAQGIITGELFF.

Of note for this clonotype: As the CDR3 is not closed by the conserved phenylalanine or tryptophan, this likely results from a read error. The DNA is omitted, as the CDR3 cannot be located on it reliably, and the CDR3 follows TCRdb's listing. This chain uses TRBV6-6 with TRBJ2-1; no check of the table's D call, TRBD2, against the DNA was made. Germline V lookup: CDR1 MNHNY, CDR2 SVGAGI (reference sequence). The CDR3 is 14 amino acids in total, end residues counted. This CDR3 reads CPSSYLVPGDEQFL.

To note about this clonotype: One junction end disagrees with the germline gene, perhaps due to a read error. This chain uses TRBV5-6 with TRBJ2-5, with no clear D. The CDR3 is 17 residues long. The germline V gene encodes CDR1 SGHDT and CDR2 YYEEEE. Here the CDR3 reads CPSSLRIRQDYQETQYF. The CDR3 coding sequence is TGTCCCAGCAGCCTTCGGATACGGCAGGATTACCAAGAGACCCAGTACTTC.

Turning to this clonotype: Germline is not matched at one junction end, which may reflect a read error. The chain carries TRBV20-1 and TRBJ2-7, with 7 bases fitting TRBD2. Germline V gives CDR1 DFQATT, CDR2 SNEGSKA (reference sequence). This CDR3 spans 12 amino acids. This CDR3 reads CGASSGTYEQYF. The CDR3 DNA sequence: TGCGGTGCCTCTAGCGGAACCTACGAGCAGTACTTC.

This clonotype has just a few counts. The chain recombines TRBV24-1 with TRBJ1-2; 9 bases agree with TRBD1. The length of the CDR3 is 16 residues. J gave up 8 bases and V 2 bases, and 11 bases lay outside the gene matches. CDR1 is KGHDR, CDR2 SFDVKD, per germline. The CDR3 nucleotides read TGTGCCACCAGTGATTCGACCGGGACAGGGCGGAGAGGCTACACCTTC. Its protein product is CATSDSTGTGRRGYTF.

Notes on this clonotype: This clone may be a read error of a much larger clone one base away. The chain has TRBV6-2 or TRBV6-3 and TRBJ1-1, with 10 bases matching TRBD1. CDR3 length: 18 residues. Germline CDR1 reads MNHEY; CDR2 reads SVGEGT. The CDR3 nucleotides are TGTGCCAGCAGTCCCAGTCCACCCCCGGGACAGGGGAACACTGAAGCTCTCTTT. Its protein is CASSPSPPPGQGNTEALF.

Comments on this clonotype: A read error may produce the germline difference seen at one junction end. V is TRBV11-2 and J is TRBJ1-5; D ambiguous. The CDR3 is made up of 13 amino acids. Per the germline V gene, CDR1 is SGHAT and CDR2 is FQNNGV. DNA of the CDR3: TGTGCCAACAGCTTGGAGGGAGGACAGCCCCAGCATTTT. Translation gives CANSLEGGQPQHF.

In regard to this clonotype: This may arise from a read error, as a much more abundant clone is one base away. This chain uses TRBV29-1 with TRBJ1-1, with 7 nucleotides matching TRBD1. The CDR3 totals 10 residues. Germline V CDR1 and CDR2: SQVTM, ANQGSEA. V gave up 7 bases and J gave up 8 bases; unmatched junction bases: 4. The chain's CDR3 is CSAGTVEAFF. The CDR3 bases are TGCAGCGCCGGGACAGTGGAAGCTTTCTTT.

This clonotype was seen many times. The chain is built from TRBV28 and TRBJ2-7; no firm D call. V was clipped by 5 bases and J by 3 bases, with 8 bases between them. The germline V gene has CDR1 MDHEN and CDR2 SYDVKM. CDR3 length: 12 residues. In DNA, the CDR3 is TGTGCCAGCAGTATCTTGAACTACGAGCAGTACTTC. Protein sequence: CASSILNYEQYF.

With respect to this clonotype: A read error may explain this, as a much larger clone is one base away. The CDR3 is CASKFDRGRQQYF. The CDR3, as DNA: TGTGCCAGCAAATTCGACAGGGGGAGACAGCAGTACTTC. This chain connects TRBV5-5 to TRBJ2-7; TRBD1 aligns across 9 bases. The trim removed 6 bases at V and 8 bases at J, leaving 9 bases unmatched. Looked up from germline, CDR1 is SGHKS and CDR2 is YYEKEE (reference sequence). The CDR3 has 13 amino acids.

A word on this clonotype: The conserved phenylalanine or tryptophan normally closing the CDR3 is absent here, so this likely arose from a read error. The V call is TRBV4-3, the J call TRBJ1-1; D possibly corresponds to TRBD1 (5 bases). CDR1 and CDR2 (germline): LGHNA, YSLEER. The CDR3 totals 13 residues. V was trimmed by 3 bases and J by 10 bases, leaving 15 bases between them. The CDR3 DNA reads TGCGCCAGCAGCCAGGCGACAGACTACGGAGCTTTCTTA. Protein: CASSQATDYGAFL.

This clonotype was detected only once. A read error may be the cause here, since a much bigger clone is one base away. The chain employs TRBV12-3 or TRBV12-4 and TRBJ1-4; maybe TRBD1 (6 bases). The CDR3 runs to 19 residues. V was clipped by 1 base and J by 7 bases, with 25 bases between them. The CDR3 protein is CASSLGRRQEAPLSEKLFF. CDR3 DNA sequence: TGTGCCAGCAGTTTAGGAAGGAGACAGGAGGCCCCACTAAGTGAAAAACTGTTTTTT.

A note on this clonotype: A read error is possible here, since a much larger clone lies one base away. The rearrangement links TRBV6-5 to TRBJ1-5; D unresolved. Germline values: CDR1 MNHEY, CDR2 SVGAGI. The CDR3 is 12 amino acids. The CDR3 loop is CASSPRGQSQHF. CDR3 DNA sequence: TGTGCCAGCAGTCCCCGAGGTCAGTCCCAGCATTTT.